This T cell receptor (beta chain) was documented in a study of human T cells and chemical hapten exposure. General observations from the study: The study found that DPC sensitization did not change TCRs above 1 in 1000 frequency. Counts of TCRs expanded at PT1 correlated positively with patch test score.

This clonotype occurred many times. Its antigen remains unidentified. Time point meaning: pre-sensitization, week 0. Treatment specified: therapeutic diphenylcyclopropenone sensitization with weekly scalp DPC. CDR1 and CDR2 (germline): ENHRY, SYGVKD. This CDR3 contains 13 residues. Between the trimmed V and J ends, which lost 6 bases and 0 bases, there was a span of 5 bases. Each CDR3 protein is one row after TCRdb ran MiXCR on the RACE reads. This sample has 40,000 or so distinct CDR3 sequences, with under 12% found just once. The clonotype was recovered from a man aged 25-40 years with alopecia areata. Some clones in this sample may be carry-over from other donors' samples. The genes are TRBV10-3 and TRBJ2-2; no definite D call. This specimen was whole blood, taken in connection with sensitization to the hapten diphenylcyclopropenone (DPC). CDR3 coding DNA: TGTGCCATCAGGCAGGCGAACACCGGGGAGCTGTTTTTT. Amino acid sequence: CAIRQANTGELFF.